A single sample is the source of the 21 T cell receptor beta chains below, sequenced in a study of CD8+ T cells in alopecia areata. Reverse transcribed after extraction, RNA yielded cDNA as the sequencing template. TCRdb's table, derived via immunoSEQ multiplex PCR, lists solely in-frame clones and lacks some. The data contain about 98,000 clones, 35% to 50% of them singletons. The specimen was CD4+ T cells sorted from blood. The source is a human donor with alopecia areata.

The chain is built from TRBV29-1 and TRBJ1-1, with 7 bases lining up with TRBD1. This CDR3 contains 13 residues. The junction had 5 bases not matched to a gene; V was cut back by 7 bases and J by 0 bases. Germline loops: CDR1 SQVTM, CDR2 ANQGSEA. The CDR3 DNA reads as TGCAGCGCCCGAGGGGGCGTGAACACTGAAGCTTTCTTT. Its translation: CSARGGVNTEAFF.

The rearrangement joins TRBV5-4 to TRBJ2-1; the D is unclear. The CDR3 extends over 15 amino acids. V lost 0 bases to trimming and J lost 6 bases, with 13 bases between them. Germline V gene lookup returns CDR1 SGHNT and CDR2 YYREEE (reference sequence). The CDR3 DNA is TGTGCCAGCAGCTTGGGTACCAGGCATGTCAATGAGCAGTTCTTC. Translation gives CASSLGTRHVNEQFF.

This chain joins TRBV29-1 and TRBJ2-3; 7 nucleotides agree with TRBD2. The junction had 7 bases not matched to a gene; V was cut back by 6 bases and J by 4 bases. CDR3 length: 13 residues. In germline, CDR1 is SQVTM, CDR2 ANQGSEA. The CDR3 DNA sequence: TGCAGCGTAGCGGGACTCCACTCAGATACGCAGTATTTT. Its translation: CSVAGLHSDTQYF.

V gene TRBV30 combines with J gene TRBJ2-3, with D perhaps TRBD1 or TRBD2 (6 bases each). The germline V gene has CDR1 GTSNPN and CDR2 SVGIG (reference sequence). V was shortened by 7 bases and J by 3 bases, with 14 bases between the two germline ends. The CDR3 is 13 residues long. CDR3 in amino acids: CASFRGRTDTQYF. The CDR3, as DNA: TGTGCCTCTTTCCGGGGGCGGACAGATACGCAGTATTTT.

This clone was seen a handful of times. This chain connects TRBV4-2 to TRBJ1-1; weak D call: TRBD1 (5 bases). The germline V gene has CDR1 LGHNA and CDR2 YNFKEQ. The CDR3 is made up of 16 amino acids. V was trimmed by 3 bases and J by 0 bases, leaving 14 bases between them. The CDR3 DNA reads TGTGCCAGCAGCCAGGGGGAGGGCCCGATGAACACTGAAGCTTTCTTT. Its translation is CASSQGEGPMNTEAFF.

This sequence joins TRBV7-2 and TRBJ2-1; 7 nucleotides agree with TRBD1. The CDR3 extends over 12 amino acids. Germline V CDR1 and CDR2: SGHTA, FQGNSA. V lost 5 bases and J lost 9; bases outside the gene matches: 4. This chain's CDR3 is CASSKGGGEQFF. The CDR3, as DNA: TGTGCCAGCAGCAAAGGGGGCGGTGAGCAGTTCTTC.

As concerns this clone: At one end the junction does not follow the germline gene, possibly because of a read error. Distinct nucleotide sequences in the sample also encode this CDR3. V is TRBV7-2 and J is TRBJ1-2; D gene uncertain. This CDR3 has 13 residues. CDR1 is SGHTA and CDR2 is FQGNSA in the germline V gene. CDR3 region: CASSSRENYGYTF. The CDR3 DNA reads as TGTGCCAGCAGCTCCCGGGAAAACTATGGCTATACCTTC.

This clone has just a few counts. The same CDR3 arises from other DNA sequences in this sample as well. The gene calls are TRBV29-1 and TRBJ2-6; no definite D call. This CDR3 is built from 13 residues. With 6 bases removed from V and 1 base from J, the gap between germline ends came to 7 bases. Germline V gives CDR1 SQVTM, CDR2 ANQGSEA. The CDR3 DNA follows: TGCAGCGTCGGACGGTCTGGGGCCAACGTCCTGACTTTC. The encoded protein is CSVGRSGANVLTF.

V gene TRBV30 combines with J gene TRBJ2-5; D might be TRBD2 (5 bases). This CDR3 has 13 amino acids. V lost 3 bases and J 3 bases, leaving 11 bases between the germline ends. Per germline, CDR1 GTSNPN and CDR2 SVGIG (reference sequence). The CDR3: CAWRSGYKETQYF. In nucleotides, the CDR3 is TGTGCCTGGAGGTCGGGATATAAAGAGACCCAGTACTTC.

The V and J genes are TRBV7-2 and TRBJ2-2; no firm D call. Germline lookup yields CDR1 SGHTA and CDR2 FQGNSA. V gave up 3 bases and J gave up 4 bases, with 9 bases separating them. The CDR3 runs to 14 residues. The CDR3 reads CASSFRTVTGELFF. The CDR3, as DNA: TGTGCCAGCAGCTTCCGGACCGTCACCGGGGAGCTGTTTTTT.

The CDR3 loop is CSVGFWAQETQYF. The CDR3 nucleotides are TGCAGCGTTGGGTTCTGGGCTCAAGAGACCCAGTACTTC. The genes are TRBV29-1 and TRBJ2-5; no clear D. The CDR3 length is 13 residues. Germline CDR1 SQVTM, CDR2 ANQGSEA. V shed 4 bases and J shed 2 bases, with 11 bases lying between them.

CDR3 coding DNA: TGCGCCAGCAGCCAAGATAGTTGGGCCACAGATACGCAGTATTTT. Translation gives CASSQDSWATDTQYF. J is TRBJ2-3 and V is TRBV4-3; D is unclear. Germline assignment: CDR1 LGHNA and CDR2 YSLEER. The CDR3 has 15 amino acids. V was shortened by 0 bases and J by 2 bases, with 9 bases between the two germline ends.

DNA for the CDR3: TGTGCCTGGAGTGCAGGACTCAGCACAGATACGCAGTATTTT. This gives the protein CAWSAGLSTDTQYF. The chain joins TRBV30 to TRBJ2-3; D may be TRBD2 (5 bases). The CDR3 contains 14 residues. Germline loops: CDR1 GTSNPN, CDR2 SVGIG (reference sequence). V gave up 1 base and J gave up 0 bases, with 8 bases separating them.

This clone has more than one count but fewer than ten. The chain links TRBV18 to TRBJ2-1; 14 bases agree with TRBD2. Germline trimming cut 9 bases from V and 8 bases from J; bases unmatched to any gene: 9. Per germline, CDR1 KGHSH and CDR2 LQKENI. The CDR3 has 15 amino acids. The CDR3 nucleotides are TGTGCCAGTCACCGCGGACTAGCGGGAGGAGATGAGCAGTTCTTC. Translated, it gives CASHRGLAGGDEQFF.

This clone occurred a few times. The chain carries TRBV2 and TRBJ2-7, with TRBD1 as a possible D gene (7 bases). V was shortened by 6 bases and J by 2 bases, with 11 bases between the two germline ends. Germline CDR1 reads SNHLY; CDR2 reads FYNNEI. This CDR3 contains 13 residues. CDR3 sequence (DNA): TGTGCCAGCAGGGGGGGACAGACCTACGAGCAGTACTTC. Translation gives CASRGGQTYEQYF.

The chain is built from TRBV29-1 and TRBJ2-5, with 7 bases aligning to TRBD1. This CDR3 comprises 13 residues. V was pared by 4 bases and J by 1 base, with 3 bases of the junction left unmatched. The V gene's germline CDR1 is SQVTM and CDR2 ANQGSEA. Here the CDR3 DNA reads TGCAGCGTTGTAAAGGGGGCCCAAGAGACCCAGTACTTC. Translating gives CSVVKGAQETQYF.

This chain's CDR3 is CASIPGTDSYEQYF. The DNA for the CDR3 is TGTGCCAGCATCCCCGGGACAGACTCCTACGAGCAGTACTTC. This chain links TRBV2 with TRBJ2-7; 7 nucleotides align to TRBD1. This CDR3 has 14 residues. Trimming cost V 7 bases and J 0 bases; bases outside gene matches: 6. The germline V gene encodes CDR1 SNHLY and CDR2 FYNNEI.

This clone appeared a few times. For the CDR3, the DNA is TGCAGCGTTGAGAGGGGGGCCGGGGAGCTGTTTTTT. The encoded protein is CSVERGAGELFF. V gene TRBV29-1 combines with J gene TRBJ2-2; D assignment may be TRBD1 or TRBD2 (6 bases each). The CDR3 sequence is 12 residues long. Germline CDR1 SQVTM, CDR2 ANQGSEA. V dropped 3 bases and J dropped 6 bases, with 8 bases sitting between them.

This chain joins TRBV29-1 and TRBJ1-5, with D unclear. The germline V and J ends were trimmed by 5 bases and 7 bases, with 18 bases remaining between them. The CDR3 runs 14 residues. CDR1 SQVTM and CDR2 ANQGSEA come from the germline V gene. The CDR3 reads CSVSGERFGQPQHF. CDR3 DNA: TGCAGCGTTTCCGGGGAAAGGTTCGGGCAGCCCCAGCATTTT.

Here the CDR3 reads CASSWTPGGQETQYF. The CDR3 DNA sequence: TGCGCCAGCAGCTGGACTCCGGGCGGACAAGAGACCCAGTACTTC. The gene calls are TRBV5-1 and TRBJ2-5; TRBD2 might be the D (5 bases). Germline lookup yields CDR1 SGHRS and CDR2 YFSETQ. This CDR3 has 15 residues. Trimming cost V 3 bases and J 2 bases, with 14 bases left between them.

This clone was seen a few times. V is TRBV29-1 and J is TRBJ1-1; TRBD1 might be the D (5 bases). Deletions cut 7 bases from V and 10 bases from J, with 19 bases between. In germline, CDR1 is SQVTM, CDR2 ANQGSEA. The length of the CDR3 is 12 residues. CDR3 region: CSASPGRERAFF. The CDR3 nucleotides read TGCAGCGCCTCTCCGGGCAGGGAGAGAGCTTTCTTT.